These T cell receptor beta chains were read from a single sample in a study of blood T cell repertoires in COVID-19. Generated by immunoSEQ multiplex PCR, the TCRdb table keeps only in-frame clones and is missing some. This table has 95,000 to 130,000 clones, 83% appearing once. Sequencing used peripheral blood. The origin of the receptors is a man younger than 45 with acute or convalescent COVID-19. Both conserved end residues are part of each CDR3. D genes are given only for firm matches. Not all rows give a size; the values are once, few, many and, for expanded clones, a class.

TRBV27,TRBJ2-3,TRBD2,.,TGTGCCAGCCCACGGAGGACCGGGGCGGGGGGGCCGCAGTATTTT,CASPRRTGAGGPQYF
TRBV7-8,TRBJ2-3,.,few,TGTGCCAGCAGCTTATCCCCTTTAGCCCTGGTTAGCACAGATACGCAGTATTTT,CASSLSPLALVSTDTQYF
TRBV11-3,TRBJ2-2,TRBD1,.,TGTGCCAGCAGCCCCTTTTTCGGGACAGGGGGCATCGGGGAGCTGTTTTTT,CASSPFFGTGGIGELFF
TRBV6-5,TRBJ1-1,.,.,TGTGCCAGCAGTTACGCCCAGGCGAACACTGAAGCTTTCTTT,CASSYAQANTEAFF
TRBV4-1,TRBJ1-6,.,.,TGCGCCAGCAGCCAATTTGGAAACAGGGCAAGTTCACCCCTCCACTTT,CASSQFGNRASSPLHF
TRBV3-1/TRBV3-2,TRBJ1-6,TRBD1,.,TGTGCCAGCAGCCCGACAGGGAACTATAATTCACCCCTCCACTTT,CASSPTGNYNSPLHF
TRBV6-5,TRBJ2-5,TRBD1,.,TGTGCCAGCCAAACCGGGACAGGATTGAAGAGAACCCAGTACTTC,CASQTGTGLKRTQYF
TRBV7-9,TRBJ2-4,.,.,TGTGCCAGCAGCCGAACGGGGTTCCTAGCCAAAAACATTCAGTACTTC,CASSRTGFLAKNIQYF
TRBV5-4,TRBJ1-2,.,.,TGTGCCAGCAGCTTGGCCGAGGTGGGCTATGGCTACACCTTC,CASSLAEVGYGYTF
TRBV2,TRBJ1-2,TRBD1,.,TGTGCCAGCAGTGAAGCTGCAGGGGGATCGGATGGCTACACCTTC,CASSEAAGGSDGYTF
TRBV4-3,TRBJ1-4,TRBD1,few,TGCGCCAGCAGCCCGCAGGGGGGTGCTGAAAAACTGTTTTTT,CASSPQGGAEKLFF
TRBV6-2/TRBV6-3,TRBJ1-5,TRBD1,.,TGTGCCAGCAGCCGACAGGGGATGAGTCAGCCCCAGCATTTT,CASSRQGMSQPQHF
TRBV27,TRBJ2-2,TRBD2,.,TGTGCCAGCAGCCTTAGCGGGAACTCCGGGGAGCTGTTTTTT,CASSLSGNSGELFF
TRBV5-1,TRBJ2-1,.,.,TGCGCCAGCAGCCCCGAAGGGGCTAGCTCCTACAATGAGCAGTTCTTC,CASSPEGASSYNEQFF
TRBV7-2,TRBJ1-4,.,.,TGTGCCAGCAGCTTTACAGGTTCTAATGAAAAACTGTTTTTT,CASSFTGSNEKLFF
TRBV7-9,TRBJ2-3,.,.,TGTGCCGGCAGCTTAGAGGACCCGACCGGGGCAGATACGCAGTATTTT,CAGSLEDPTGADTQYF
TRBV7-9,TRBJ2-5,.,.,TGTGCCAGCAGCTCAACTAGCTCGGAGGAGACCCAGTACTTC,CASSSTSSEETQYF
TRBV6-5,TRBJ2-3,TRBD2,.,TGTGCCAGCAGTTCGGGACTAGCGGGGTCCACAGATACGCAGTATTTT,CASSSGLAGSTDTQYF
TRBV5-3,TRBJ1-4,TRBD1,.,TGTGCCAGAAGCCATCCGTATACAGGGGTACCGAATGAAAAACTGTTTTTT,CARSHPYTGVPNEKLFF
TRBV2,TRBJ2-5,TRBD1,.,TGTGCCAGCATGCCGGGACAGCCCCAAGAGACCCAGTACTTC,CASMPGQPQETQYF
TRBV30,TRBJ1-2,.,.,TGTGCCTGGACCTCCCGGGACACGCCAGAATATGGCTACACCTTC,CAWTSRDTPEYGYTF
TRBV2,TRBJ2-5,.,.,TGTGCCAGCAGTGTTAACAGGGAAGAGACCCAGTACTTC,CASSVNREETQYF
TRBV7-2,TRBJ2-1,.,.,TGTGCCAGCAGCTTTGGGCCGAGCTCCTACAATGAGCAGTTCTTC,CASSFGPSSYNEQFF